These T cell receptor beta chains were read from a single sample in a study of blood T cells in healthy people across ages. TCRdb ran MiXCR on the 5' RACE reads and lists one entry per CDR3 protein. The data show some 790,000 distinct CDR3 sequences, 29% seen once. The sequencing input was blood. The receptors were sampled from a woman aged 80 or older in good health. The CDR3 runs from the conserved cysteine through the conserved F or W. The D gene is left open where the match is weak. Rows may omit the clone size; those that give it use once, few, many or a size class.

clone size	D gene	V gene	J gene	CDR3 protein	CDR3 DNA
many	TRBD2	TRBV7-2	TRBJ2-5	CASSPIKTSGGKETQYF	TGTGCCAGCAGCCCAATAAAAACTAGCGGGGGAAAAGAGACCCAGTACTTC
few	TRBD1	TRBV7-2	TRBJ1-4	CASSRTDRAANEKLFF	TGTGCCAGCAGCCGTACCGACAGGGCAGCTAATGAAAAACTGTTTTTT
many	NA	TRBV7-9	TRBJ1-2	CASSSQPGYTF	TGTGCCAGCAGCTCCCAACCGGGCTACACCTTC
NA	TRBD1	TRBV5-1	TRBJ2-7	CASSLAHDRETTGEQYF	TGCGCCAGCAGCTTGGCACATGACAGGGAGACTACTGGCGAGCAGTACTTC
many	TRBD1	TRBV30	TRBJ2-7	CASTGNLYEQYF	TGTGCCTCGACAGGGAACCTCTACGAGCAGTACTTC
few	TRBD1	TRBV28	TRBJ1-5	CASSFPGGGREYNQPQHF	TGTGCCAGCAGTTTTCCCGGAGGGGGCAGGGAATACAATCAGCCCCAGCATTTT
NA	TRBD1	TRBV19	TRBJ1-2	CASSRDRGTTNYGYTF	TGTGCCAGTAGTAGGGACAGGGGGACTACTAACTATGGCTACACCTTC
few	TRBD1	TRBV6-2/TRBV6-3	TRBJ1-4	CASSSPSRTGEKLFF	TGTGCCAGCAGTAGCCCCTCTCGGACAGGCGAAAAACTGTTTTTT
many	NA	TRBV20-1	TRBJ2-5	CSAGGSSETQYF	TGCAGTGCTGGAGGGAGTAGCGAGACCCAGTACTTC
NA	NA	TRBV29-1	TRBJ2-3	CSGEKADTQYF	TGCAGCGGAGAGAAGGCAGATACGCAGTATTTT
NA	NA	TRBV12-3/TRBV12-4	TRBJ2-5	CASSLTGTTSKTQYF	TGTGCCAGCAGTTTAACAGGGACAACCTCTAAGACCCAGTACTTC
few	TRBD1	TRBV6-1	TRBJ2-5	CASSEPGQGGETQYF	TGTGCCAGCAGTGAGCCGGGACAGGGGGGAGAGACCCAGTACTTC
many	NA	TRBV18	TRBJ2-3	CASSPAGRSTDTQYF	TGTGCCAGCTCACCAGCGGGGCGAAGCACAGATACGCAGTATTTT
many	TRBD1	TRBV7-9	TRBJ1-5	CASSRGQGKDQPQHF	TGTGCCAGCAGCCGTGGACAGGGTAAGGATCAGCCCCAGCATTTT
many	TRBD1	TRBV7-2	TRBJ2-7	CASSLEGQKIYEQYF	TGTGCCAGCAGCTTAGAGGGACAGAAAATCTACGAGCAGTACTTC
many	TRBD2	TRBV7-2	TRBJ2-5	CASGVGRDHLETQYF	TGTGCCAGCGGCGTGGGGAGGGATCATCTTGAGACCCAGTACTTC
many	NA	TRBV20-1	TRBJ2-6	CSARDQSPTGANVLTF	TGCAGTGCTAGAGATCAGTCACCGACTGGGGCCAACGTCCTGACTTTC
NA	NA	TRBV3-1	TRBJ2-1	CASSRDSPAFPYNEQFF	TGTGCCAGCAGCCGAGACTCACCGGCCTTCCCTTACAATGAGCAGTTCTTC
many	TRBD1	TRBV27	TRBJ2-4	CASSPGTGIGIQAKNIQYF	TGTGCCAGCAGTCCGGGGACAGGAATTGGGATTCAAGCCAAAAACATTCAGTACTTC
many	NA	TRBV29-1	TRBJ1-5	CSVGVGLEPQHF	TGCAGCGTTGGGGTGGGCTTGGAGCCCCAGCATTTT
many	TRBD1	TRBV6-5	TRBJ1-2	CASSEAGTAQGYTF	TGTGCCAGCAGTGAGGCAGGGACAGCTCAAGGCTACACCTTC
many	NA	TRBV7-9	TRBJ2-7	CASSRAPLDEQYF	TGTGCCAGCAGCAGAGCTCCCCTGGACGAGCAGTACTTC
NA	NA	TRBV7-8	TRBJ2-3	CASSSLGGGRVPDTQYF	TGTGCCAGCAGCTCATTAGGAGGAGGGCGGGTACCAGATACGCAGTATTTT
few	TRBD1	TRBV6-5	TRBJ1-2	CASSFRDRGPAYGYTF	TGTGCCAGCAGTTTCCGGGACAGGGGGCCAGCCTATGGCTACACCTTC
NA	NA	TRBV6-1	TRBJ2-3	CASSERTAPDTQYF	TGTGCCAGCAGTGAAAGGACCGCCCCAGATACGCAGTATTTT
many	NA	TRBV15	TRBJ2-5	CATKGALQETQYF	TGTGCCACCAAAGGGGCCCTTCAAGAGACCCAGTACTTC
NA	NA	TRBV7-2	TRBJ1-6	CASSAEGRAFPQNSPPHF	TGTGCCAGCAGCGCGGAAGGCAGGGCCTTCCCACAGAATTCACCCCCCCACTTT
many	TRBD1	TRBV11-2	TRBJ2-1	CASSTRDRVSSYNEQFF	TGTGCCAGCAGCACGAGGGACAGGGTTAGCTCCTACAATGAGCAGTTCTTC
few	NA	TRBV4-1	TRBJ1-5	CASSQETGSSNQPQHF	TGCGCCAGCAGCCAAGAAACAGGGAGTAGCAACCAGCCCCAGCATTTT
NA	NA	TRBV20-1	TRBJ1-5	CSARGRGPQPQHF	TGCAGTGCTAGAGGGCGGGGGCCTCAGCCCCAGCATTTT